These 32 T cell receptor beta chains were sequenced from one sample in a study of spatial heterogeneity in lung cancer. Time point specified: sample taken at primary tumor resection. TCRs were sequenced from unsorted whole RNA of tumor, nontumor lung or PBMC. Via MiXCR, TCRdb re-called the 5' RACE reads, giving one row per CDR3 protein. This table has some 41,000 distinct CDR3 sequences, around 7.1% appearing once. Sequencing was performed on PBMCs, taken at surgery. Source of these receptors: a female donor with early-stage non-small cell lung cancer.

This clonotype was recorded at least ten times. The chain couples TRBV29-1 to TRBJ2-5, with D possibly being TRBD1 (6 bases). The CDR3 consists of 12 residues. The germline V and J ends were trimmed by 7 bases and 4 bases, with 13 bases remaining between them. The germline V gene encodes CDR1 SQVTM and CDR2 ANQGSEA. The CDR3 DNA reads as TGCAGCGGCGAAAGAGGGGGAGAGACCCAGTACTTC. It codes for CSGERGGETQYF.

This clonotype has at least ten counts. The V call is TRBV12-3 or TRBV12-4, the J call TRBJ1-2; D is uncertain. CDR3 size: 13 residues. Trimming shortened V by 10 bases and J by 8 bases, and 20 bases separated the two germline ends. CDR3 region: CATKGEDPFGYTF. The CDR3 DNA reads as TGTGCCACCAAGGGAGAGGACCCCTTCGGCTACACCTTC.

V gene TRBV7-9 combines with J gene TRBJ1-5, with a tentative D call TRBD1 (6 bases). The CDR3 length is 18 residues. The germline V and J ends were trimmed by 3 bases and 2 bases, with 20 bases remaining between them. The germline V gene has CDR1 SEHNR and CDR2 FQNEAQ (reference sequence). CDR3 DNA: TGTGCCAGCAGCTTCGGGCAGGGGAAGGGTATCGGCAATCAGCCCCAGCATTTT. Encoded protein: CASSFGQGKGIGNQPQHF.

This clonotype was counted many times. CDR3 coding DNA: TGTGCCAGCAGTTACGGTGTGTCCCAGGGCTACACCTTC. This encodes CASSYGVSQGYTF. This chain connects TRBV6-5 to TRBJ1-2; D remains ambiguous. CDR3 size: 13 residues. The ends were cut back, 2 bases at V and 8 bases at J, with 12 bases in the middle. Per the germline V gene, CDR1 is MNHEY and CDR2 is SVGAGI.

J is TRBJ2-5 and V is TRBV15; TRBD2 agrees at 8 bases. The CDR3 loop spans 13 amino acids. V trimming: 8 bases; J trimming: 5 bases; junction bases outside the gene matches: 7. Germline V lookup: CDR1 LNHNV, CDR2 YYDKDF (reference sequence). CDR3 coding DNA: TGTGCCACCGGGACTAGAGATCTGGAGACCCAGTACTTC. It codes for CATGTRDLETQYF.

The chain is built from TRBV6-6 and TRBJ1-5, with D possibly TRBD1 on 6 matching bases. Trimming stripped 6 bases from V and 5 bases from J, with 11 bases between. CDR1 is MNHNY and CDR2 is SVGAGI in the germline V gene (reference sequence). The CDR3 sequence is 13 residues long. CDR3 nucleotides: TGTGCCAGCAGACCTCGACAGGATCAGCCCCAGCATTTT. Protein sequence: CASRPRQDQPQHF.

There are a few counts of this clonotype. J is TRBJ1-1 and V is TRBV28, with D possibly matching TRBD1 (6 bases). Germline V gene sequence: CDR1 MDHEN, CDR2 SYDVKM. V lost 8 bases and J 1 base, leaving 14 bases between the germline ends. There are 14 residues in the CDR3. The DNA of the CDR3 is TGTGCCAGCGGAACAGGGTTCACGAACACTGAAGCTTTCTTT. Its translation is CASGTGFTNTEAFF.

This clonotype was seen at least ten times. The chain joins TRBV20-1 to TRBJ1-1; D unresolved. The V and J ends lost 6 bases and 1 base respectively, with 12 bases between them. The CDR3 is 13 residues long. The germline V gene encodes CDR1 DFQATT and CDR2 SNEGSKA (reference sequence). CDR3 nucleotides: TGCAGTGCCCGAGGGCGGGGGAACACTGAAGCTTTCTTT. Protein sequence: CSARGRGNTEAFF.

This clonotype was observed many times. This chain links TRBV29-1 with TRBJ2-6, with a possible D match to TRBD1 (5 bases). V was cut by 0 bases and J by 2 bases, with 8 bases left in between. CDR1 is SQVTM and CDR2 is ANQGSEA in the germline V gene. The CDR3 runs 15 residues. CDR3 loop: CSVEDLGAGANVLTF. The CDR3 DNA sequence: TGCAGCGTTGAAGATTTAGGGGCTGGGGCCAACGTCCTGACTTTC.

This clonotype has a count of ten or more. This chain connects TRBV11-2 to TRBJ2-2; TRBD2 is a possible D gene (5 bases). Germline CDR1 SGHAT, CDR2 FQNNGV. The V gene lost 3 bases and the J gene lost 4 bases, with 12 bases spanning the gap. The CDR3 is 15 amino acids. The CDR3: CASSFLLGGTGELFF. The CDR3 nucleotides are TGTGCCAGCAGCTTTCTTCTAGGAGGCACCGGGGAGCTGTTTTTT.

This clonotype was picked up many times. CDR3 nucleotide sequence: TGTGCCAGCAGCATTGCTAGCGGACCGAGCGGAAGGGAGCTGTTTTTT. Protein: CASSIASGPSGRELFF. V gene TRBV9 combines with J gene TRBJ2-2; 7 positions match TRBD2. Germline CDR1 is SGDLS and CDR2 is YYNGEE. The trim removed 4 bases at V and 9 bases at J, leaving 15 bases unmatched. The CDR3 is made up of 16 amino acids.

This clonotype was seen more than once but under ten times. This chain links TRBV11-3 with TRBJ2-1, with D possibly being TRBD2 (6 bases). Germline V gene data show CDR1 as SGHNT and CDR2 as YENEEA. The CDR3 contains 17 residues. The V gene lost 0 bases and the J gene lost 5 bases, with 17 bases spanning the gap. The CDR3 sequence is CASSLEGWVRGDNEQFF. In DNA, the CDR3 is TGTGCCAGCAGCTTAGAAGGCTGGGTGCGGGGTGACAATGAGCAGTTCTTC.

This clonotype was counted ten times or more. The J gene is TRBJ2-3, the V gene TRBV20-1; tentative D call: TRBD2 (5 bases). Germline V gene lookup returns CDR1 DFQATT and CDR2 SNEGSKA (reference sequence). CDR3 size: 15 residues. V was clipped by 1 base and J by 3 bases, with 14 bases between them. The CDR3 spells CSARALLERTDTQYF. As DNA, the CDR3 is TGCAGTGCTAGAGCACTACTAGAGAGGACAGATACGCAGTATTTT.

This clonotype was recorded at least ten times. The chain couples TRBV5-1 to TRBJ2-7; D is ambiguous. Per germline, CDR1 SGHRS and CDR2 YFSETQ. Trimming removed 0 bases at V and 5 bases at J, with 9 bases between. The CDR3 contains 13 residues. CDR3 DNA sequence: TGCGCCAGCAGCTTGGAGGCCCTCGACGAGCAGTACTTC. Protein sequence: CASSLEALDEQYF.

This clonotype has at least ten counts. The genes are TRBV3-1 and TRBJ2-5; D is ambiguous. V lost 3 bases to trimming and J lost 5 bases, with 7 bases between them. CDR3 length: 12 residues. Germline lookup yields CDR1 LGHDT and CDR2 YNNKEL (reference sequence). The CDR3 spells CASSHDPETQYF. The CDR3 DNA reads TGTGCCAGCAGCCACGATCCCGAGACCCAGTACTTC.

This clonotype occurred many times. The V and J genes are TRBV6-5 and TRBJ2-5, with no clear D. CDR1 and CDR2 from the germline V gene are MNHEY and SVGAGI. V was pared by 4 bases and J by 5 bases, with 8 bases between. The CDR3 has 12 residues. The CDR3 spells CASSWTGETQYF. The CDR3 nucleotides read TGTGCCAGCAGTTGGACCGGGGAGACCCAGTACTTC.

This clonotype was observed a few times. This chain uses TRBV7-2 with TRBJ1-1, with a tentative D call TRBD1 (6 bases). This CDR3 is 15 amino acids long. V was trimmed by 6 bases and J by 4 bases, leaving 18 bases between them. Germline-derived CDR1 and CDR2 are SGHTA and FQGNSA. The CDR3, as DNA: TGTGCCAGCAGGATTACTAGACAGGATATCACTGAAGCTTTCTTT. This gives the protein CASRITRQDITEAFF.

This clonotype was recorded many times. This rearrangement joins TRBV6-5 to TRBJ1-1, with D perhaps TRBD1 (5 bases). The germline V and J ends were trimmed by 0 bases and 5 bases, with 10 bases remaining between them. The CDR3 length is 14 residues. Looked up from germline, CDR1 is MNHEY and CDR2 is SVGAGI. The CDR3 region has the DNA TGTGCCAGCAGTTACTCGGTTGGGGCGACTGAAGCTTTCTTT. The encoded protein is CASSYSVGATEAFF.

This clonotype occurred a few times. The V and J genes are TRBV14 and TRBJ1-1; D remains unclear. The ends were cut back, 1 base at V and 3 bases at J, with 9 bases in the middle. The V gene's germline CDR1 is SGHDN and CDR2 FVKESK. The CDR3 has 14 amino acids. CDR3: CASSQGPTYTEAFF. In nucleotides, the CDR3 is TGTGCCAGCAGCCAAGGTCCAACCTACACTGAAGCTTTCTTT.

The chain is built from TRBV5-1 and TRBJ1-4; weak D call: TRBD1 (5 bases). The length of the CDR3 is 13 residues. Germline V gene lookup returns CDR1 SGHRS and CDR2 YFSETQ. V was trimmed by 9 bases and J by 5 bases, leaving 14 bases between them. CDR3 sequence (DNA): TGCGCCACCCGGGACGGAATGAATGAAAAACTGTTTTTT. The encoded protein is CATRDGMNEKLFF. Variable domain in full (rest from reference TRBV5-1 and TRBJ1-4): KAGVTQTPRYLIKTRGQQVTLSCSPISGHRSVSWYQQTPGQGLQFLFEYFSETQRNKGNFPGRFSGRQFSNSRSEMNVSTLELGDSALYLCATRDGMNEKLFFGSGTQLSVL.

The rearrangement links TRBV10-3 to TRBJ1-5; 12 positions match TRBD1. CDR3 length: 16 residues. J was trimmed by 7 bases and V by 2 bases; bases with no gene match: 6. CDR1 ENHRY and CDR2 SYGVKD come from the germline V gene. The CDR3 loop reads CAISETPGTGGQPQHF. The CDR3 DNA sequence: TGTGCCATCAGTGAGACCCCCGGGACAGGGGGCCAGCCCCAGCATTTT.

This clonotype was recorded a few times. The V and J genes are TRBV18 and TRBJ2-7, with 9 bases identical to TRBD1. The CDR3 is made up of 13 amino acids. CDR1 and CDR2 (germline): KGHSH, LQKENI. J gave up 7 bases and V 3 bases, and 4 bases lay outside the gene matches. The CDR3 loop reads CASSPGQGREQYF. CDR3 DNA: TGTGCCAGCTCACCGGGACAGGGTCGGGAGCAGTACTTC.

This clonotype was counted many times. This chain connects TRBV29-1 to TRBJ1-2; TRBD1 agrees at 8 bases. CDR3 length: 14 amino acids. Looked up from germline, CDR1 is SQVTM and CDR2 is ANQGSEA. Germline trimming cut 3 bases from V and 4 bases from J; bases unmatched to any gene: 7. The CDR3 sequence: CSVDSRTGSYGYTF. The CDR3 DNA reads TGCAGCGTTGACTCCCGGACAGGGAGCTATGGCTACACCTTC.

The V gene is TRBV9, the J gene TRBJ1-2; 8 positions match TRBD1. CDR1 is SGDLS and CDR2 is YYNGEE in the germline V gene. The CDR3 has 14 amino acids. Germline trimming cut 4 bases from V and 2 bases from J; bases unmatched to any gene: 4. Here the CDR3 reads CASSSRTGNYGYTF. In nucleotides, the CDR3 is TGTGCCAGCAGCTCCCGGACAGGGAACTATGGCTACACCTTC.

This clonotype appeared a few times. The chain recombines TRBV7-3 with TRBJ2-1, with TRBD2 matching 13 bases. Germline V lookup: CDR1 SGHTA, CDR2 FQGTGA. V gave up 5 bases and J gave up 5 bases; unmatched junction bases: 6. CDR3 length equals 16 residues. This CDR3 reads CASSPLGTSGNNEQFF. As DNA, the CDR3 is TGTGCCAGCAGCCCCCTCGGGACTAGCGGGAACAATGAGCAGTTCTTC.

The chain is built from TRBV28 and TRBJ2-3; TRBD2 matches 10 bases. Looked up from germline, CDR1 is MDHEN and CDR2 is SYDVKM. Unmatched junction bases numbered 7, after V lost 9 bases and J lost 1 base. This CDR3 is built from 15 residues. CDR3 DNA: TGTGCCAGAAGCAATAGCGGGGGGCGCACAGATACGCAGTATTTT. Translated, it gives CARSNSGGRTDTQYF.

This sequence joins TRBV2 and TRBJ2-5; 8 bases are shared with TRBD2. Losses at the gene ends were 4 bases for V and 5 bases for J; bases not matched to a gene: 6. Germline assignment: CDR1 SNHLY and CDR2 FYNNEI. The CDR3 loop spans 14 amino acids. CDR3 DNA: TGTGCCAGCAGTGGAGAAACTAGCGGTGAGACCCAGTACTTC. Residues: CASSGETSGETQYF.

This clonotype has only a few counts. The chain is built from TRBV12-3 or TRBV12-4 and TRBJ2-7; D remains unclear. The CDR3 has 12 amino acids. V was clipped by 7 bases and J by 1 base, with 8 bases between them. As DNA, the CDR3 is TGTGCCAGCACTCCGGTTTCCTACGAGCAGTACTTC. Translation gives CASTPVSYEQYF.

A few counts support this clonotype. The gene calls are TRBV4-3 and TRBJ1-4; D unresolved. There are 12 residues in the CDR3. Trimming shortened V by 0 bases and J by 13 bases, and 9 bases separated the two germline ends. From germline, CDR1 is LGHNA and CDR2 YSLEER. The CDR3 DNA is TGCGCCAGCAGCCAAGACGATGGCCGACTGTTTTTT. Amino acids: CASSQDDGRLFF.

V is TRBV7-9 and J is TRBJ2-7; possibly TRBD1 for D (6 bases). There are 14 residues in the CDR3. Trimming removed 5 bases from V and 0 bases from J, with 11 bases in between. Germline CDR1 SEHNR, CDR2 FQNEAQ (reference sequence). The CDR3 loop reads CASSIQGSSYEQYF. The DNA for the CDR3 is TGTGCCAGCAGCATTCAGGGGTCCTCCTACGAGCAGTACTTC.

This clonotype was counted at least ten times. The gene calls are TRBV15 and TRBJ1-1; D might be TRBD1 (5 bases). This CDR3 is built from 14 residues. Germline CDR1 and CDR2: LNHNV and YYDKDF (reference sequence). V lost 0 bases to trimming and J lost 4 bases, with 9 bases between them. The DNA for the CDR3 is TGTGCCACCAGCAGAGATCGAACAGGCACTGAAGCTTTCTTT. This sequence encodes CATSRDRTGTEAFF.

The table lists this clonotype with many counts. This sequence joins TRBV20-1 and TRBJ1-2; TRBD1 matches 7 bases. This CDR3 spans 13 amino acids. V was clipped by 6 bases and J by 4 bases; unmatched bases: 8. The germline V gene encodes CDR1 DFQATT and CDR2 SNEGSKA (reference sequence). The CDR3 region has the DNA TGCAGTGCCGCAGGGGGACCCCTCTATGGCTACACCTTC. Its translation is CSAAGGPLYGYTF.